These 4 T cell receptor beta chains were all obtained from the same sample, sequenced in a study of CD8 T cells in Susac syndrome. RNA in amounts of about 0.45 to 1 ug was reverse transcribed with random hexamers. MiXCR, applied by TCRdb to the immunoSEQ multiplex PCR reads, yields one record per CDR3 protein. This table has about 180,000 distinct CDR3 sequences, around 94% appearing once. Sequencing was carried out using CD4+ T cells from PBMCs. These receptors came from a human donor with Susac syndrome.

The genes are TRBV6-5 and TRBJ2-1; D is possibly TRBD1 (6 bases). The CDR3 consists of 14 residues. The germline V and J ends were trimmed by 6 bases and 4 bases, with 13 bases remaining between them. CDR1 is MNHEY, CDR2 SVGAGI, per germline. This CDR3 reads CASRNRDNYNEQFF. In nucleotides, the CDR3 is TGTGCCAGCAGGAACCGGGACAATTACAATGAGCAGTTCTTC.

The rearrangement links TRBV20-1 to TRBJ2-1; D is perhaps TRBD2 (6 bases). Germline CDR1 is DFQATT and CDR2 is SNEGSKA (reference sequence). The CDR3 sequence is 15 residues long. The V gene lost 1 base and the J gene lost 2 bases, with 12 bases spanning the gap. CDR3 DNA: TGCAGTGCTAGAGGGGGTAGCGGCGCCTACAATGAGCAGTTCTTC. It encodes CSARGGSGAYNEQFF.

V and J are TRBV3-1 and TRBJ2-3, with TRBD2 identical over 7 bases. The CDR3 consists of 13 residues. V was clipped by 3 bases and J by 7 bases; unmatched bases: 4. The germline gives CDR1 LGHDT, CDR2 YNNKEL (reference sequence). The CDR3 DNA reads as TGTGCCAGCAGCCAGGGAGGGACCTATACGCAGTATTTT. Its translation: CASSQGGTYTQYF.

CDR3 sequence reads: CASSLGLANHEQFF. The CDR3, as DNA: TGTGCCAGCAGCCTAGGACTAGCGAACCATGAGCAGTTCTTC. The rearrangement links TRBV7-2 to TRBJ2-1, with 9 bases matching TRBD2. V shed 5 bases and J 8 bases; nucleotides not matched to a gene: 7. CDR1 and CDR2 from the germline V gene are SGHTA and FQGNSA. The CDR3 is 14 amino acids.